One T cell receptor (beta chain) is described in this entry. Its antigen remains unidentified. The data were obtained in a study of beta chain features in type 1 diabetes. Whole-study findings and limits: The question of HLA type influencing TCRB rearrangement was one that remained unresolved here. Shorter TCRB CDR3s, moderately but significantly so, were found in Type 1 diabetes patients in all four CD4+ subsets.

Expressed TCRB transcripts were sequenced because the isolated RNA had all been reverse transcribed beforehand. The assay was immunoSEQ multiplex PCR, and TCRdb's table has in-frame clones only and misses some. Seen here are about 160,000 clones, 6.5% to 10% observed once, and the top ten hold approximately 0.54%. The germline gives CDR1 SGHTA, CDR2 FQGNSA. CDR3 length equals 15 residues. With 5 bases clipped from V and 6 bases from J, the junction kept 8 bases outside the gene matches. The sequenced sample was central memory CD4+ T cells from blood. This receptor was obtained from a woman under 30 with type 1 diabetes. The chain employs TRBV7-2 and TRBJ1-1, with 11 bases fitting TRBD1. CDR3 DNA: TGTGCCAGCAGCCAATGGGACAGGGGGGGACCTGAAGCTTTCTTT. Protein: CASSQWDRGGPEAFF.